A single sample gave rise to the 9 T cell receptor beta chains below, sequenced in a study of OX40 agonist ivuxolimab in advanced cancers. TCRdb's table, derived via immunoSEQ multiplex PCR, lists solely in-frame clones and lacks some. The sample holds some 70,000 clones, around 93% seen once. The input for sequencing was CD4+ or CD8+ T cells sorted from blood, taken in a trial of the OX40 agonist ivuxolimab. The receptors shown here come from an adult with an advanced solid tumor such as melanoma, head and neck, liver or kidney cancer.

The chain couples TRBV19 to TRBJ1-5, with TRBD1 as a possible D gene (6 bases). The germline gives CDR1 LNHDA, CDR2 SQIVND (reference sequence). Trimming took 5 bases from V and 5 from J, leaving 16 bases between them. This CDR3 has 15 amino acids. The CDR3 reads CASSQQGFSDQPQHF. As DNA, the CDR3 is TGTGCCAGTAGTCAACAGGGTTTTAGTGATCAGCCCCAGCATTTT.

V is TRBV7-9 and J is TRBJ1-6; D unclear. Trimming pared 3 bases from V and 10 bases from J, leaving 4 bases between. This CDR3 spans 11 amino acids. Looked up from germline, CDR1 is SEHNR and CDR2 is FQNEAQ (reference sequence). The chain's CDR3 is CASSLDSPLHF. CDR3 nucleotides: TGTGCCAGCAGCTTGGACTCACCCCTCCACTTT.

About this clone: Distinct nucleotide sequences in the sample also encode this CDR3. J is TRBJ2-7 and V is TRBV5-1, with 8 bases identical to TRBD1. The CDR3 loop spans 15 amino acids. Germline-derived CDR1 and CDR2 are SGHRS and YFSETQ. V lost 0 bases to trimming and J lost 1 base; unmatched junction nucleotides: 3. The chain's CDR3 is CASSLGTGRSYEQYF. The CDR3 nucleotides are TGCGCCAGCAGCTTGGGGACAGGGAGATCCTACGAGCAGTACTTC.

The chain recombines TRBV7-9 with TRBJ2-1; 7 bases fit TRBD1. Germline trimming cut 4 bases from V and 4 bases from J; bases unmatched to any gene: 1. Germline assignment: CDR1 SEHNR and CDR2 FQNEAQ (reference sequence). This CDR3 has 13 residues. Here the CDR3 DNA reads TGTGCCAGCAGCTCAGGGGGATACAATGAGCAGTTCTTC. Translation gives CASSSGGYNEQFF. Full variable domain (rest looked up from reference TRBV7-9 and TRBJ2-1): DTGVSQNPRHKITKRGQNVTFRCDPISEHNRLYWYRQTLGQGPEFLTYFQNEAQLEKSRLLSDRFSAERPKGSFSTLEIQRTEQGDSAMYLCASSSGGYNEQFFGPGTRLTVL.

The V and J genes are TRBV4-1 and TRBJ2-5; 9 bases align to TRBD1. The germline V gene has CDR1 MGHRA and CDR2 YSYEKL. This CDR3 is built from 14 residues. Trimming removed 4 bases from V and 2 bases from J; junction bases left unmatched: 2. CDR3 in DNA: TGCGCCAGCAGCCTAGGGACAGGGCAAGAGACCCAGTACTTC. Its protein product is CASSLGTGQETQYF.

V usage is TRBV11-2 and J usage is TRBJ1-2; D may be TRBD1 (5 bases). There are 16 residues in the CDR3. Trimming shortened V by 2 bases and J by 2 bases, and 15 bases separated the two germline ends. The germline gives CDR1 SGHAT, CDR2 FQNNGV. CDR3 sequence reads: CASSLTGGGGNYGYTF. Here the CDR3 DNA reads TGTGCCAGCAGCTTAACCGGCGGTGGGGGAAACTATGGCTACACCTTC.

This sequence joins TRBV9 and TRBJ1-3; D unresolved. This CDR3 has 16 residues. Germline V gene lookup returns CDR1 SGDLS and CDR2 YYNGEE. The V end was cut by 2 bases, the J end by 0 bases, with 12 bases between. CDR3 in DNA: TGTGCCAGCAGCGTCGAGGAACATTTCTCTGGAAACACCATATATTTT. It is translated as CASSVEEHFSGNTIYF. Supplemented by reference TRBV9 and TRBJ1-3, the full variable domain reads DSGVTQTPKHLITATGQRVTLRCSPRSGDLSVYWYQQSLDQGLQFLIQYYNGEERAKGNILERFSAQQFPDLHSELNLSSLELGDSALYFCASSVEEHFSGNTIYFGEGSWLTVV.

V gene TRBV19 combines with J gene TRBJ1-4, with D possibly TRBD1 on 5 matching bases. CDR1 is LNHDA and CDR2 is SQIVND in the germline V gene (reference sequence). The germline V and J ends were trimmed by 3 bases and 7 bases, with 12 bases remaining between them. This CDR3 contains 14 residues. This CDR3 reads CASSIWGGSEKLFF. The CDR3 DNA sequence: TGTGCCAGTAGTATCTGGGGGGGGAGTGAAAAACTGTTTTTT.

As DNA, the CDR3 is TGTGCCAGCAGCCAACCCAGGGCGGGGAAGGATAATGAAAAACTGTTTTTT. This translates into CASSQPRAGKDNEKLFF. The V and J genes are TRBV4-2 and TRBJ1-4; the D gene is possibly TRBD1 (5 bases). The V gene's germline CDR1 is LGHNA and CDR2 YNFKEQ. V dropped 2 bases and J dropped 4 bases, with 17 bases sitting between them. CDR3 length equals 17 residues.